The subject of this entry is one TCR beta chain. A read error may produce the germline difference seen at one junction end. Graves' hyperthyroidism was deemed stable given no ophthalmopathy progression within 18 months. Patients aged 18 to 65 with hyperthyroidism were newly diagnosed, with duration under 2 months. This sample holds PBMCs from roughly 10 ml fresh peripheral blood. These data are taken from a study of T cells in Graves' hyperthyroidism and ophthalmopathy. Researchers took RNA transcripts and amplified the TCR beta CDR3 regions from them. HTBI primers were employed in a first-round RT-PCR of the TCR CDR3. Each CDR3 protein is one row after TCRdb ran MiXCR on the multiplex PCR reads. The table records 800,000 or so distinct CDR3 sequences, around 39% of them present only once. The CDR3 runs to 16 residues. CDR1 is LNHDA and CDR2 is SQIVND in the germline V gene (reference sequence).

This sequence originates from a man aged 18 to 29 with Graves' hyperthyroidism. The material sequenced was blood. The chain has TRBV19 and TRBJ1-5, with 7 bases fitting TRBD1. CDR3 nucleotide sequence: TGTGCCAGCAGTACCCCCGGGACAGAATACAATCAGCCCCAGCATTTT. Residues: CASSTPGTEYNQPQHF. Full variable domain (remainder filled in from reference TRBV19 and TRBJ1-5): DGGITQSPKYLFRKEGQNVTLSCEQNLNHDAMYWYRQDPGQGLRLIYYSQIVNDFQKGDIAEGYSVSREKKESFPLTVTSAQKNPTAFYLCASSTPGTEYNQPQHFGDGTRLSIL.